What follows are 13 T cell receptor beta chains derived from one specimen sequenced in a study of OX40 agonist ivuxolimab in advanced cancers. Clones were sequenced by immunoSEQ multiplex PCR, and TCRdb holds only the in-frame ones, with some missing. This table has tens of thousands of clones, about 80% appearing once. The sequencing here drew on CD4+ or CD8+ T cells sorted from blood, taken in a trial of the OX40 agonist ivuxolimab. These receptors were collected from an adult with an advanced solid tumor such as melanoma, head and neck, liver or kidney cancer.

The V gene is TRBV4-1, the J gene TRBJ2-1, with D hard to call. V was pared by 1 base and J by 8 bases, with 3 bases between. The CDR3 is 11 residues long. Germline values: CDR1 MGHRA, CDR2 YSYEKL. The CDR3 DNA reads TGCGCCAGCAGCCAAGGATATGAGCAGTTCTTC. Protein product: CASSQGYEQFF.

The chain joins TRBV7-9 to TRBJ2-3; 9 nucleotides align to TRBD2. V lost 0 bases, J lost 3 bases, and 4 bases stayed unmatched. Germline CDR1 and CDR2: SEHNR and FQNEAQ (reference sequence). CDR3 length equals 16 residues. Here the CDR3 reads CASSLASGRMTDTQYF. The DNA of the CDR3 is TGTGCCAGCAGCTTAGCTAGCGGGAGAATGACAGATACGCAGTATTTT.

V is TRBV15 and J is TRBJ1-1; D is uncertain. The germline V gene has CDR1 LNHNV and CDR2 YYDKDF (reference sequence). The length of the CDR3 is 15 residues. The ends were cut back, 7 bases at V and 3 bases at J, with 18 bases in the middle. The CDR3 loop is CATNVDVGRYTEAFF. In nucleotides, the CDR3 is TGTGCCACCAACGTTGACGTGGGTAGATACACTGAAGCTTTCTTT.

The J gene is TRBJ2-1, the V gene TRBV2; 12 bases fit TRBD2. This CDR3 region has 17 residues. With 6 bases clipped from V and 7 bases from J, the junction kept 13 bases outside the gene matches. CDR1 is SNHLY, CDR2 FYNNEI, per germline. Written as DNA, the CDR3 is TGTGCCAGCAGCTCCACAGAAGCTAGCGGGGGGGAAAATGAGCAGTTCTTC. Protein: CASSSTEASGGENEQFF.

This clone has just one count. V and J are TRBV27 and TRBJ1-2; possible D gene TRBD1, 6 bases. The CDR3 consists of 15 residues. In germline, CDR1 is MNHEY, CDR2 SMNVEV (reference sequence). V lost 2 bases, J lost 7 bases, and 17 bases lay in between. The CDR3 sequence: CASSLLKGRGGGYTF. For the CDR3, the DNA is TGTGCCAGCAGTTTACTGAAGGGGAGGGGGGGTGGCTACACCTTC.

The V gene is TRBV11-3, the J gene TRBJ2-6; TRBD1 agrees at 10 bases. Germline CDR1 SGHNT, CDR2 YENEEA. J lost 1 base, V lost 1 base, and 7 bases had no gene match. The CDR3 sequence is 19 residues long. For the CDR3, the DNA is TGTGCCAGCAGCTTAGGACAGGGGGCGGCCAGGTCTGGGGCCAACGTCCTGACTTTC. This translates into CASSLGQGAARSGANVLTF.

CDR3 nucleotides: TGTGCCAGCAGGAAAGCGGGGCTCACAGATACGCAGTATTTT. This sequence encodes CASRKAGLTDTQYF. The chain carries TRBV6-6 and TRBJ2-3; 7 bases agree with TRBD2. The CDR3 totals 14 residues. Germline V lookup: CDR1 MNHNY, CDR2 SVGAGI (reference sequence). V lost 6 bases to trimming and J lost 2 bases; unmatched junction nucleotides: 5.

The J gene is TRBJ2-7, the V gene TRBV4-1, with 10 positions matching TRBD1. Germline CDR1 is MGHRA and CDR2 is YSYEKL. The CDR3 extends over 17 amino acids. The J segment lost 1 base and the V segment lost 1 base, leaving 7 bases of the junction unmatched. The CDR3 sequence: CASSQGLLGQGSYEQYF. The DNA of the CDR3 is TGCGCCAGCAGCCAAGGCCTGTTGGGACAGGGGTCCTACGAGCAGTACTTC.

Remarks on this clone: Within the sample, other DNA sequences also encode this same CDR3. The CDR3 spells CASSPRTGGTEAFF. DNA for the CDR3: TGTGCCAGCTCACCACGGACAGGGGGCACTGAAGCTTTCTTT. The V gene is TRBV18, the J gene TRBJ1-1, with 10 bases identical to TRBD1. The CDR3 is made up of 14 amino acids. The germline V gene encodes CDR1 KGHSH and CDR2 LQKENI. With 1 base clipped from V and 4 bases from J, the junction kept 0 bases outside the gene matches.

This clone was detected a few times. The V gene is TRBV9, the J gene TRBJ2-1; D assignment may be TRBD1 or TRBD2 (5 bases each). This CDR3 comprises 14 residues. The ends were cut back, 4 bases at V and 4 bases at J, with 12 bases in the middle. The germline V gene encodes CDR1 SGDLS and CDR2 YYNGEE. CDR3 loop: CASSLRDQYNEQFF. The CDR3 DNA reads as TGTGCCAGCAGCCTCCGGGACCAATACAATGAGCAGTTCTTC.

The V gene is TRBV11-1, the J gene TRBJ2-7; D is perhaps TRBD1 or TRBD2 (6 bases each). Between the trimmed V and J ends, which lost 5 bases and 6 bases, there was a span of 17 bases. Looked up from germline, CDR1 is SGHAT and CDR2 is FQDESV (reference sequence). The CDR3 contains 14 residues. CDR3 region: CASSPVGGSLEQYF. CDR3 DNA sequence: TGTGCCAGCAGCCCCGTCGGGGGCTCCCTCGAGCAGTACTTC. Together with reference TRBV11-1 and TRBJ2-7, the CDR3 gives the full variable domain: EAEVAQSPRYKITEKSQAVAFWCDPISGHATLYWYRQILGQGPELLVQFQDESVVDDSQLPKDRFSAERLKGVDSTLKIQPAELGDSAMYLCASSPVGGSLEQYFGPGTRLTVT.

This clone showed up just a few times. The chain combines TRBV2 with TRBJ2-3; maybe TRBD2 (5 bases). The germline V and J ends were trimmed by 2 bases and 5 bases, with 5 bases remaining between them. The CDR3 has 12 amino acids. In germline, CDR1 is SNHLY, CDR2 FYNNEI. In nucleotides, the CDR3 is TGTGCCAGCAGTGAACGGGGAGATACGCAGTATTTT. Its protein is CASSERGDTQYF.

This sequence joins TRBV2 and TRBJ2-3; TRBD2 agrees at 12 bases. The junction had 8 bases not matched to a gene; V was cut back by 6 bases and J by 4 bases. The CDR3 totals 16 residues. The germline CDR1 and CDR2 sequences are SNHLY and FYNNEI. CDR3 nucleotide sequence: TGTGCCAGCAGCGACCCGGGACTAGCGGGTTCAGATACGCAGTATTTT. Amino acids: CASSDPGLAGSDTQYF.